Sequencing of this TCR beta chain was carried out in a study of CD8 T cells in ankylosing spondylitis. Only a few counts were recorded for this clonotype. Its target is unknown. 5'-RACE, quantitative and with molecular barcodes, yielded the TCR beta libraries. TCRdb independently ran MiXCR on the 5' RACE reads; one entry per CDR3 protein. This table has approximately 340,000 distinct CDR3 sequences, about 14% appearing once. Study-level results: Clones tied to disease were said to be significantly enriched in matched ankylosing spondylitis synovial fluid. Reactive arthritis synovial fluid and blood previously showed some of these motif variants. Ankylosing spondylitis blood appeared to be characterized by a TCR beta motif of several highly homologous variants.

Sequenced input: blood, either unsorted or a sorted T cell fraction (not recorded which). The sequence derives from a male donor with ankylosing spondylitis or in good health (not recorded which).

CDR3 DNA: TGTGCCAGCAGCTTGAGTAATTTCGTACGGACAGGGGCCCCGAACACCGGGGAGCTGTTTTTT. Protein sequence: CASSLSNFVRTGAPNTGELFF. J is TRBJ2-2 and V is TRBV5-4; 9 bases fit TRBD1. Germline V CDR1 and CDR2: SGHNT, YYREEE (reference sequence). With 1 base clipped from V and 0 bases from J, the junction kept 16 bases outside the gene matches. This CDR3 contains 21 residues. Using reference TRBV5-4 and TRBJ2-2 for the parts outside the CDR3, the full variable domain is ETGVTQSPTHLIKTRGQQVTLRCSSQSGHNTVSWYQQALGQGPQFIFQYYREEENGRGNFPPRFSGLQFPNYSSELNVNALELDDSALYLCASSLSNFVRTGAPNTGELFFGEGSRLTVL.